The T cell receptor beta chain described here comes from a study of shared clonotypes between healthy human individuals (dated by TCRdb to 2019 to 2021). Regarding the study in general: A few men and two women, aged 18 to 49 years, made up the cohort. For each donor, three plates each were used for CD4 naive and CD4 memory, two plates were used for CD8 naive, and one plate was used for CD8 memory. To estimate repertoire size and how much clonotypes are shared between individuals, the study performed deep sequencing of blood TCR repertoires from roughly five healthy adults. To increase sequencing depth and limit assay-specific biases, different laboratories used diverse techniques to prepare libraries and sequence TCR repertoires. Leukapheresis yielded between about 0.94 and 10 billion PBMCs per donor.

Using the deep immunoSEQ assay, multiplex PCR amplified TCR CDR3 regions from genomic DNA. Genomic DNA extracted from each cell subset was distributed evenly over all wells of several immunoSEQ 96-well plates, and each plate served as one replicate. For sorted subsets, approximately 200 ng of genomic DNA, equivalent to some 30,000 T cell genomes, went into each replicate PCR. The purified libraries were quantified using a Qubit 3.0 fluorometer, sized with a Bioanalyzer 2100, and then quantified again using the KAPA Library Quantification kit. Every immunoSEQ 96-well plate was sequenced on a dedicated single-read 150-cycle Illumina NextSeq 550 flow cell. Under the source paper's analysis protocol: Because only junctional sequences without quality scores were contained in the immunoSEQ output, filtering matching that applied to full-length reads could not be performed. Sequences were annotated with PyIR, a Python wrapper for IgBLAST v1.9, using IMGT germline references to assign V/J genes and CDR3. Reads were filtered out if the reads had weak V/J assignments (E-value above 1e-6), no CDR3, stop codons, out-of-frame junctions, or ambiguous translated residues. V3J clonotypes were defined as sequences sharing an identical inferred V gene, J gene, and CDR3 amino acid sequence. To compute the percentage overlap between repertoires, the number of shared unique clonotypes was divided by the size of the smaller repertoire. Repertoire richness was assessed with RTK rarefaction, the Chao1 estimator, and Recon v2.1 estimates of unobserved clonotypes. Generation probabilities for all TCRbeta clonotypes obtained by the gDNA method from a handful of donors were computed using OLGA. Not all clones reach the TCRdb copy of this immuneACCESS table, which keeps in-frame sequences only. Checked studies attribute under half of the gap to unresolved V genes and leave the rest unexplained. That table is the source of V, J and clone size, and D and trimming were worked out from the DNA. Across this sample there are 1.5 million to 2.5 million clones, with approximately 95% seen only once. Of the sample, 1.2% is held by the ten largest clones.

Here is what the overall study found, with its caveats: Higher generation probabilities were observed for clonotypes shared by all four sorted-subset donors than for non-shared clonotypes. Roughly 5% of naive CD4, roughly 3.5% of naive CD8, 2% to 2.5% of memory CD4, and about 0.4% of memory CD8 clonotypes were shared across four donors. Pairwise subsampling led to the expectation that sequencing depth would affect the degree of clonotype sharing among donors. Sampling was limited to blood, and TCR repertoires in tissue likely differ from TCR repertoires in blood. Naive subsets generally had larger estimated clonotype richness than memory subsets did. Because the study included a small number of donors, the genetic and exposure-history diversity represented was limited. Rarefaction of sorted-subset datasets indicated incomplete sequencing despite the large sequencing depth.

For the CD8 naive samples, CD45RO-negative cells were positively selected for CCR7, yielding a CD45RA+CCR7+ population from which TemRA cells were excluded. The donors were healthy, HIV-negative adults who had no recently reported acute infections or vaccinations. Only Caucasian adults living in Nashville, Tennessee, USA were represented among the donors. After blood collection by leukapheresis, PBMCs were isolated using Ficoll-Histopaque density gradient centrifugation and then cryopreserved in the vapor phase of liquid nitrogen. Purity and quantity of every magnetically sorted T cell population were checked by analytical flow cytometry. From each sorted fraction, genomic DNA was isolated and quantified by UV absorbance on a Nanodrop 2000c. The CDR1 and CDR2 encoded by the germline V gene (reference sequence) are MNHEY and SMNVEV. From its cysteine to its phenylalanine, the CDR3 spans 14 amino acids. CDR3 DNA only is kept here, 42 bases in frame from base 1. Trimming takes 2 bases from V and 3 bases from J, and the germline ends sit 10 bases apart.

Regarding this clone: Its antigen is unknown. There are no base qualities to consult, and no much larger clone falls within one base.

The sequenced sample consisted of naive CD8+ T cells sorted from blood. The sample's cell subset or site label, in plain terms: CD45RA+CCR7+. The receptor's source is a man aged 18 to 30 in good health. In this chain, TRBV27 is recombined with TRBJ1-1; perhaps TRBD1 is the D gene, with 5 bases matching. The sequenced DNA: TGTGCCAGCAGTTTAATTGGGGGGTACACTGAAGCTTTCTTT. It translates to CASSLIGGYTEAFF.